What follows are 2 T cell receptor beta chains derived from one specimen sequenced in a study of cytomegalovirus exposure and HLA in healthy donors. With 60 Vbeta and 13 Jbeta primers, the PCR was carried out. Sequenced by immunoSEQ multiplex PCR; TCRdb stores in-frame clones only, minus some. The sample totals about 130,000 clones. Sequenced sample: PBMCs. These receptors were obtained from a woman in her thirties or forties in good health and CMV-seropositive.

Comment on this clone: Other DNA sequences in this specimen translate into the identical CDR3. The chain carries TRBV9 and TRBJ2-2; D is ambiguous. V was trimmed by 0 bases and J by 2 bases, leaving 8 bases between them. Germline CDR1 SGDLS, CDR2 YYNGEE. This CDR3 comprises 15 residues. The chain's CDR3 is CASSVAPENTGELFF. The CDR3 nucleotides are TGTGCCAGCAGCGTAGCCCCAGAAAACACCGGGGAGCTGTTTTTT.

The V gene is TRBV30, the J gene TRBJ2-3, with 14 bases fitting TRBD2. The V gene end was trimmed by 1 base and the J gene end by 5 bases; junction bases not matched to a gene: 8. Germline V gives CDR1 GTSNPN, CDR2 SVGIG (reference sequence). The CDR3 loop spans 17 amino acids. For the CDR3, the DNA is TGTGCCTGGAGTGACCTCGGGACTAGCGGGAGCCTAGATACGCAGTATTTT. Translation: CAWSDLGTSGSLDTQYF.